The 3 T cell receptor beta chains below were found in one sample sequenced in a study of CD4 T cells in relation to SARS-CoV-2 and coronaviruses. Unexposed donor CD4+ T cells date from 2011-2018, before the COVID-19 pandemic. Profiling relied on immunoSEQ multiplex PCR, and the TCRdb table lists in-frame clones only, not all of them. Seen here are tens of thousands of clones, 94% observed once, and the top ten hold around 0.13%. The material sequenced was naive CD4+ T cells from PBMCs. Specified subset: naive CD4+ T cells isolated by negative enrichment. The receptors originated from a human donor in good health.

V and J are TRBV10-3 and TRBJ2-3; no clear D gene. V was shortened by 3 bases and J by 4 bases, with 17 bases between the two germline ends. The CDR3 runs to 16 residues. Germline V gene sequence: CDR1 ENHRY, CDR2 SYGVKD. Written as DNA, the CDR3 is TGTGCCATCAGTGAAGGGTCACTCAAAGGCTCAGATACGCAGTATTTT. This translates into CAISEGSLKGSDTQYF.

The J gene is TRBJ2-1, the V gene TRBV18; D unresolved. The CDR3 has 11 amino acids. The germline V and J ends were trimmed by 6 bases and 5 bases, with 5 bases remaining between them. Germline V gene data show CDR1 as KGHSH and CDR2 as LQKENI. This CDR3 is CASSLNNEQFF. The CDR3 region has the DNA TGTGCCAGCTCCCTCAACAATGAGCAGTTCTTC.

The rearrangement joins TRBV19 to TRBJ2-4, with no clear D. The CDR3 totals 13 residues. V gave up 4 bases and J gave up 8 bases, with 12 bases separating them. Germline V CDR1 and CDR2: LNHDA, SQIVND (reference sequence). The CDR3 bases are TGTGCCAGTAGTACCCGAGAACGGGACATTCAGTACTTC. The encoded protein is CASSTRERDIQYF.